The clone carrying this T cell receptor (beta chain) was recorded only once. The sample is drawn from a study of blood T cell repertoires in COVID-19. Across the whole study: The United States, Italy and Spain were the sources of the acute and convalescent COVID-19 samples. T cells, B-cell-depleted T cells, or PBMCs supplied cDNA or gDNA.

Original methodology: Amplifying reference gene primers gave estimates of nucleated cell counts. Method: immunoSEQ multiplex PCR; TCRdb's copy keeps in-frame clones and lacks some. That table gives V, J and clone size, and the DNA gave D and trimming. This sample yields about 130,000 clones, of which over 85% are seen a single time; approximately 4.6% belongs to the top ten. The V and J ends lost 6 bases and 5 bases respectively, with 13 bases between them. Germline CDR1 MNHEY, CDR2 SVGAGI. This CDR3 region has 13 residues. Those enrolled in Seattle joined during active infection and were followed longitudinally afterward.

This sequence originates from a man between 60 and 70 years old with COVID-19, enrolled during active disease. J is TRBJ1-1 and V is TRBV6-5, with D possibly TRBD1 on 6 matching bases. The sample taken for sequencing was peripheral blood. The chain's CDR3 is CASRKPTGTEAFF. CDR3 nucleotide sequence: TGTGCCAGCAGGAAACCTACAGGGACTGAAGCTTTCTTT.